The T cell receptor beta chain described here comes from a study of early T cells in non-severe SARS-CoV-2 infection. The germline V gene has CDR1 LNHDA and CDR2 SQIVND (reference sequence). The trim removed 6 bases at V and 3 bases at J, leaving 19 bases unmatched. The CDR3 loop spans 19 amino acids. In TCRdb, the 5' RACE reads were re-called with MiXCR into one record per CDR3 protein. The data hold about 30,000 distinct CDR3 sequences, with 3.5% to 4.5% observed a single time. This TCR was sampled from an adult who was a healthcare worker with PCR-confirmed SARS-CoV-2 infection or an uninfected control (not recorded which). This chain links TRBV19 with TRBJ2-4; 8 bases agree with TRBD1. Material: whole blood. The CDR3 here is CASSSRTGTVKGGKNIQYF. The CDR3 DNA sequence: TGTGCCAGTAGCTCTCGGACAGGGACCGTTAAAGGAGGCAAAAACATTCAGTACTTC.